This T cell receptor beta chain derives from a study of T and B cells in COVID-19 patients. Study summary: COVID-19 patients gave peripheral blood either during active infection or after recovery. The recovered patients had mostly mild to moderate COVID-19 with outpatient management. Of 20 active-infection patients, roughly eleven were critically ill with mechanical ventilation or extracorporeal membrane oxygenation. Findings and limits, study-wide: Of 2,331 TCR clusters found only in the recovered cohort, 31 had low generation probability.

TRB rearrangements were amplified by multiplex PCR with BIOMED2 TRB-A/B primers. TCRdb re-analysed the multiplex PCR reads in MiXCR, keeping a single row per CDR3 protein. The data contain 7,000 or so distinct CDR3 sequences, approximately 24% of them singletons. Blood genomic DNA input for TRB amplification was 250-500 ng. Losses at the gene ends were 0 bases for V and 0 bases for J; bases not matched to a gene: 6. Germline V gene data show CDR1 as GTSNPN and CDR2 as SVGIG (reference sequence). The CDR3 loop spans 17 amino acids. This clonotype was detected ten times or more. Its antigen is unknown. J is TRBJ2-1 and V is TRBV30, with TRBD2 matching over 9 bases. The sequenced material came from blood. The TCR sequence derives from a human donor with active COVID-19. For the CDR3, the DNA is TGTGCCTGGAGTGTACCTAGCGGGGACCTCTCCTACAATGAGCAGTTCTTC. Its protein product is CAWSVPSGDLSYNEQFF.